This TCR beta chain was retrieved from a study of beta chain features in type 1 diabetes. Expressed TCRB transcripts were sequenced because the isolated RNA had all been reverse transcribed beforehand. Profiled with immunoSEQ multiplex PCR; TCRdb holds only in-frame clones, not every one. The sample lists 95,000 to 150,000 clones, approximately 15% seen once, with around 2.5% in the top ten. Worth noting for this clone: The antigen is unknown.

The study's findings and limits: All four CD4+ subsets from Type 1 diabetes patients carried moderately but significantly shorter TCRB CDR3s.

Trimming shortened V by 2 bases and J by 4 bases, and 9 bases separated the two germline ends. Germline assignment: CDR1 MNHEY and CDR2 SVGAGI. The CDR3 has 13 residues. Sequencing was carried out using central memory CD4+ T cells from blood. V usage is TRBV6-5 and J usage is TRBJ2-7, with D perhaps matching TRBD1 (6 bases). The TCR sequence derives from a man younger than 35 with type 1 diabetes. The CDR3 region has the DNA TGTGCCAGCAGTTACGACAGGCAGTACGAGCAGTACTTC. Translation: CASSYDRQYEQYF.